Below, 19 T cell receptor beta chains from the same sample are listed, as sequenced in a study of shared clonotypes between healthy human individuals. Some clones are missing from TCRdb's copy, which holds only in-frame ones; the method was immunoSEQ multiplex PCR. Among 700,000 to 950,000 clones listed, roughly 96% were seen once. The naive CD8 population came from CD45RO-negative cells selected for CCR7, without terminally differentiated effector memory CD45RA+ cells. What was sequenced was naive CD8+ T cells sorted from blood. The source is a young man in good health.

This clone was seen a single time. V is TRBV29-1 and J is TRBJ2-7, with 8 bases that match TRBD2. CDR1 SQVTM and CDR2 ANQGSEA come from the germline V gene. The CDR3 totals 14 residues. The J segment lost 5 bases and the V segment lost 1 base, leaving 7 bases of the junction unmatched. CDR3 in DNA: TGCAGCGTTGAAGTAGCGGGACGGAATAACGAGCAGTACTTC. It codes for CSVEVAGRNNEQYF.

In DNA, the CDR3 is TGTGCCATCAGTGCGGACAGCAGAGCTAACTATGGCTACACCTTC. This codes for CAISADSRANYGYTF. The chain is built from TRBV10-3 and TRBJ1-2; D may be TRBD1 (6 bases). The CDR3 is made up of 15 amino acids. Germline values: CDR1 ENHRY, CDR2 SYGVKD. V lost 4 bases and J 0 bases, leaving 12 bases between the germline ends.

The chain recombines TRBV27 with TRBJ1-2; 9 bases agree with TRBD1. This CDR3 is 14 amino acids long. Germline V lookup: CDR1 MNHEY, CDR2 SMNVEV (reference sequence). Germline trimming cut 6 bases from V and 5 bases from J; bases unmatched to any gene: 7. The CDR3 region is CASSKDRGWYGYTF. The CDR3 DNA follows: TGTGCCAGCAGCAAGGACAGGGGTTGGTATGGCTACACCTTC.

V usage is TRBV6-6 and J usage is TRBJ2-5; TRBD1 matches 8 bases. CDR1 and CDR2 (germline): MNHNY, SVGAGI (reference sequence). V was pared by 7 bases and J by 4 bases, with 5 bases of the junction left unmatched. This CDR3 is 13 amino acids long. The CDR3 loop is CASTQGARETQYF. CDR3 coding DNA: TGTGCCAGCACTCAGGGGGCGCGAGAGACCCAGTACTTC.

The rearrangement uses TRBV5-6 and TRBJ2-6; tentatively, D is TRBD2 (6 bases). The CDR3 totals 14 residues. In germline, CDR1 is SGHDT, CDR2 YYEEEE. The V end was cut by 9 bases, the J end by 0 bases, with 10 bases between. This CDR3 reads CATDGSSGANVLTF. In DNA form, the CDR3 reads TGTGCCACGGACGGGAGCTCTGGGGCCAACGTCCTGACTTTC.

CDR3 residues: CASSPDPGNYEQYF. The CDR3 nucleotides are TGTGCCAGCAGTCCGGACCCCGGCAACTACGAGCAGTACTTC. The chain employs TRBV6-1 and TRBJ2-7; no firm D call. The V gene lost 5 bases and the J gene lost 3 bases, with 14 bases spanning the gap. Looked up from germline, CDR1 is MNHNS and CDR2 is SASEGT. The CDR3 covers 14 residues.

This chain links TRBV18 with TRBJ1-1, with TRBD1 identical over 9 bases. This CDR3 is 15 amino acids long. Unmatched junction bases numbered 7, after V lost 3 bases and J lost 5 bases. The germline V gene has CDR1 KGHSH and CDR2 LQKENI. The CDR3 DNA reads as TGTGCCAGCTCACCCCGGGACAGGGTAAAAACTGAAGCTTTCTTT. This translates into CASSPRDRVKTEAFF.

The chain links TRBV19 to TRBJ2-1; weak D call: TRBD2 (6 bases). V lost 6 bases and J 5 bases, leaving 20 bases between the germline ends. This CDR3 is built from 16 residues. Germline V gives CDR1 LNHDA, CDR2 SQIVND (reference sequence). The DNA for the CDR3 is TGTGCCAGTAGAGAGAGAACCGGGACTTCCAACAATGAGCAGTTCTTC. Amino acids: CASRERTGTSNNEQFF.

CDR3 DNA: TGCGCCAGCAGCCATGGGGAACGGACTAGCGGGAGTCGAGCGGGGTCCTCCTACGAGCAGTACTTC. Its translation: CASSHGERTSGSRAGSSYEQYF. The genes are TRBV4-1 and TRBJ2-7, with TRBD2 identical over 13 bases. Germline CDR1 reads MGHRA; CDR2 reads YSYEKL. The CDR3 spans 22 residues. V gave up 3 bases and J gave up 0 bases; unmatched junction bases: 20.

The chain recombines TRBV6-5 with TRBJ2-7, with D hard to call. This CDR3 is built from 14 residues. CDR1 and CDR2 from the germline V gene are MNHEY and SVGAGI. Trimming cost V 6 bases and J 3 bases, with 15 bases left between them. CDR3: CASRTAPTHYEQYF. The CDR3 region has the DNA TGTGCCAGCAGGACGGCGCCAACGCACTACGAGCAGTACTTC.

The V and J genes are TRBV11-2 and TRBJ2-5; D unclear. V lost 1 base and J lost 5, with 17 bases in between. The CDR3 is 16 residues long. The germline gives CDR1 SGHAT, CDR2 FQNNGV. The CDR3 DNA reads as TGTGCCAGCAGCTTAGTCAGATCAGGAGCTTTGGAGACCCAGTACTTC. It translates to CASSLVRSGALETQYF. Full variable domain (missing parts from reference TRBV11-2 and TRBJ2-5): EAGVAQSPRYKIIEKRQSVAFWCNPISGHATLYWYQQILGQGPKLLIQFQNNGVVDDSQLPKDRFSAERLKGVDSTLKIQPAKLEDSAVYLCASSLVRSGALETQYFGPGTRLLVL.

The rearrangement uses TRBV11-3 and TRBJ2-1, with TRBD2 matching over 9 bases. Germline-derived CDR1 and CDR2 are SGHNT and YENEEA. The V and J ends lost 5 bases and 8 bases, in that order; junction bases with no gene match: 4. There are 13 residues in the CDR3. CDR3 loop: CASSARLADEQFF. In DNA form, the CDR3 reads TGTGCCAGCAGCGCCCGACTAGCGGATGAGCAGTTCTTC.

V gene TRBV4-3 combines with J gene TRBJ2-7; D is undetermined. V dropped 1 base and J dropped 5 bases, with 15 bases sitting between them. CDR1 and CDR2 from the germline V gene are LGHNA and YSLEER. CDR3 size: 15 residues. The CDR3 sequence: CASSQGQAPIHEQYF. The CDR3 DNA reads TGCGCCAGCAGCCAAGGGCAGGCGCCCATCCACGAGCAGTACTTC.

A few counts support this clone. The sample contains more than one DNA sequence encoding this CDR3. The chain carries TRBV14 and TRBJ2-1, with 8 bases identical to TRBD2. V lost 3 bases, J lost 4 bases, and 8 bases stayed unmatched. The CDR3 contains 16 residues. Germline CDR1 is SGHDN and CDR2 is FVKESK. The CDR3 loop reads CASSQLAGLVYNEQFF. DNA of the CDR3: TGTGCCAGCAGCCAGCTAGCGGGTCTGGTTTACAATGAGCAGTTCTTC.

The chain employs TRBV18 and TRBJ2-7, with a possible D match to TRBD1 (5 bases). This CDR3 is 13 amino acids long. V lost 6 bases and J 1 base, leaving 10 bases between the germline ends. Germline V gene lookup returns CDR1 KGHSH and CDR2 LQKENI. The CDR3, as DNA: TGTGCCAGCTCCCCGGACAAATCCTACGAGCAGTACTTC. Amino acids: CASSPDKSYEQYF.

The V gene is TRBV27, the J gene TRBJ1-1; 8 bases align to TRBD1. From germline, CDR1 is MNHEY and CDR2 SMNVEV (reference sequence). The V and J ends lost 11 bases and 6 bases, in that order; junction bases with no gene match: 8. The CDR3 totals 12 residues. The CDR3 region is CASQGAAAEAFF. In DNA form, the CDR3 reads TGTGCCTCCCAGGGGGCGGCCGCTGAAGCTTTCTTT.

The chain combines TRBV2 with TRBJ1-4; unclear D gene. There are 16 residues in the CDR3. Germline CDR1 SNHLY, CDR2 FYNNEI. The ends were cut back, 3 bases at V and 4 bases at J, with 15 bases in the middle. The CDR3 sequence: CASSEEGGFSNEKLFF. For the CDR3, the DNA is TGTGCCAGCAGTGAGGAAGGAGGTTTTAGTAATGAAAAACTGTTTTTT.

The gene calls are TRBV7-2 and TRBJ2-1; 7 positions match TRBD2. J gave up 3 bases and V 4 bases, and 9 bases lay outside the gene matches. The germline gives CDR1 SGHTA, CDR2 FQGNSA. This CDR3 is built from 16 residues. This CDR3 reads CASSSLAVPDYNEQFF. As DNA, the CDR3 is TGTGCCAGCAGCTCTCTAGCGGTACCTGACTACAATGAGCAGTTCTTC.

The genes are TRBV7-2 and TRBJ2-1; 9 positions agree with TRBD2. The CDR3 spans 22 residues. The germline V gene has CDR1 SGHTA and CDR2 FQGNSA. V shed 0 bases, J shed 4 bases, and the junction held 22 bases outside the gene matches. In DNA, the CDR3 is TGTGCCAGCAGCTTAGCTCCATGGCTAGCGGGAACCGACGCGATGGGATACAATGAGCAGTTCTTC. Translation: CASSLAPWLAGTDAMGYNEQFF.